This TCR beta chain derives from a study of identifying expanded T cells in peripheral blood. Whole-study findings and limits: Differentially abundant clones: 1 to 1.5 between replicates, 16.4 at around 14 days, around 19 at four. Clone count variance between approximately 2-week samples rose with total template count.

The repertoire was sequenced with immunoSEQ multiplex PCR; TCRdb's copy has only in-frame clones and lacks some. The sample has about 110,000 clones, 88% seen once; the top ten hold approximately 8%. Collection occurred without any documented infections or immune events in donors. Trimming left V 0 bases short and J 7 bases short, with 16 bases between. Germline V lookup: CDR1 LGHNA, CDR2 YSLEER. The CDR3 is made up of 16 amino acids. On this clone: The antigen remains undetermined.

Sequenced material: blood. V is TRBV4-3 and J is TRBJ1-5; no definite D call. This clonotype was obtained from a person aged 18 to 69 in good health. The CDR3 spells CASSQDYGPSGQPQHF. The CDR3 DNA reads as TGCGCCAGCAGCCAAGATTACGGACCCTCAGGCCAGCCCCAGCATTTT.